These T cell receptor beta chains were read from a single sample in a study of T cell responses to AZD1222 COVID-19 vaccine. Sequenced by immunoSEQ multiplex PCR; TCRdb stores in-frame clones only, minus some. The sample records under 150,000 clones, 87% being singletons. Sequencing used peripheral blood, obtained 28 days after the second AZD1222 dose. These receptor sequences come from an adult who received the AZD1222 COVID-19 vaccine. CDR3s include the opening cysteine and the closing phenylalanine or tryptophan. Fields, in order: clone size, D gene, V gene, J gene, CDR3 DNA, CDR3 protein. The D gene is left open where the match is weak. The size of a clone is reported for some rows only, either as once, few or many, or as a class for expanded clones.

NA	TRBD1	TRBV19	TRBJ1-1	TGTGCCAGTAGTCCCGTACAGGGGCCTGAAGCTTTCTTT	CASSPVQGPEAFF
NA	NA	TRBV18	TRBJ2-1	TGTGCCAGCTCCATAACAGGTTGGAATGAGCAGTTCTTC	CASSITGWNEQFF
once	NA	TRBV28	TRBJ1-1	TGTGCCACCACCCTTGGGGGGGGTGAAGCTTTCTTT	CATTLGGGEAFF
NA	NA	TRBV7-2	TRBJ1-4	TGTGCCATAGAGGGCACCTCTGAAAAACTGTTTTTT	CAIEGTSEKLFF
NA	TRBD1	TRBV7-8	TRBJ1-2	TGTGCCAGCAGCGCCGGGACAGGCGGCTATGGCTACACCTTC	CASSAGTGGYGYTF
NA	NA	TRBV6-2/TRBV6-3	TRBJ1-1	TGTGCCAGCAGTTACGATCCCCGGAACACTGAAGCTTTCTTT	CASSYDPRNTEAFF
few	TRBD1	TRBV5-1	TRBJ1-2	TGCGCCAGCAGCTTTACAGGGGGCATGTGGGGCTACACCTTC	CASSFTGGMWGYTF
NA	NA	TRBV6-2/TRBV6-3	TRBJ2-2	TGTGCCAGCAGTATCGTTACCGGGGAGCTGTTTTTT	CASSIVTGELFF
NA	NA	TRBV14	TRBJ1-2	TGTGCCAGCAGCCACGACCACCCGTATACAGGGAGTCACTATGGCTACACCTTC	CASSHDHPYTGSHYGYTF
NA	TRBD1	TRBV29-1	TRBJ1-1	TGCAGCGTTGAAGACGTAAATCGACAGGGACGATCGAACACTGAAGCTTTCTTT	CSVEDVNRQGRSNTEAFF
NA	NA	TRBV14	TRBJ1-1	TGTGCCAGCAGCCAACATATGGCCAGCGTTACTGAAGCTTTCTTT	CASSQHMASVTEAFF
NA	NA	TRBV9	TRBJ1-6	TGTGCCAGCAGCTTAGGACACTTACCTGGGAATTCACCCCTCCACTTT	CASSLGHLPGNSPLHF
many	NA	TRBV29-1	TRBJ2-2	TGCAGCGTTAATAAACCCATCAGGACGAACACCGGGGAGCTGTTTTTT	CSVNKPIRTNTGELFF
NA	TRBD2	TRBV5-1	TRBJ2-2	TGCGCCAGCAGCTTCCCCAGCGGGGGATCCACCGGGGAGCTGTTTTTT	CASSFPSGGSTGELFF
once	TRBD1	TRBV14	TRBJ2-7	TGTGCCAGCAGCCAGATGACAGGGCCACACGAGCAGTACTTC	CASSQMTGPHEQYF
NA	NA	TRBV10-3	TRBJ2-7	TGTGCCATCAGTGAGTCGGGTCGGCAGAGTTACTACGAGCAGTACTTC	CAISESGRQSYYEQYF
once	NA	TRBV7-2	TRBJ1-5	TGTGCCAGCAGCTTAAGGTGGCAGGGCAATCAGCCCCAGCATTTT	CASSLRWQGNQPQHF
NA	NA	TRBV7-6	TRBJ2-3	TGTGCCAGCAGCCCACACAGGGTCGGAGGCACAGATACGCAGTATTTT	CASSPHRVGGTDTQYF
NA	NA	TRBV15	TRBJ1-2	TGTGCCACCAGCAGAGAGGGCCTCCCCGTGGGCTACACCTTC	CATSREGLPVGYTF
NA	NA	TRBV7-2	TRBJ1-2	TGTGCCAGCAGCTTAGGTTGGGAGGCGCGTGGCTACACCTTC	CASSLGWEARGYTF
NA	NA	TRBV27	TRBJ1-6	TGTGCCAGCAGCTCGCCCGTGGGGACCAATTCACCCCTCCACTTT	CASSSPVGTNSPLHF
NA	TRBD2	TRBV6-2/TRBV6-3	TRBJ2-7	TGTGCCAGCAGCAACTTAGCGGGGTCCCTTGGGGAGCAGTACTTC	CASSNLAGSLGEQYF
NA	NA	TRBV15	TRBJ1-6	TGTGCCACCAGCAGAGGCCAGAATAATTCACCCCTCCACTTT	CATSRGQNNSPLHF
NA	NA	TRBV2	TRBJ1-4	TGTGCCAGCGTAGGACTAGATGAAAAACTGTTTTTT	CASVGLDEKLFF
NA	NA	TRBV28	TRBJ1-5	TGTGCCAGCAGTTTTCCGGGGATCAAACATTTT	CASSFPGIKHF
NA	TRBD2	TRBV18	TRBJ2-5	TGTGCCAGCTCACCGCAGACTAGCGCCTTAGAGACCCAGTACTTC	CASSPQTSALETQYF
NA	TRBD1	TRBV19	TRBJ1-2	TGTGCCAGTCAAAACCCCGACAGGGGGCGAGTGGGCTACACCTTC	CASQNPDRGRVGYTF
once	TRBD1	TRBV9	TRBJ1-2	TGTGCCAGCAGCGTCGGACAGGGGGCTTATGGCTACACCTTC	CASSVGQGAYGYTF
NA	NA	TRBV5-1	TRBJ1-6	TGCGCCAGCAGCTTGGGCGGACAGCAATCACCCCTCCACTTT	CASSLGGQQSPLHF
NA	NA	TRBV4-3	TRBJ2-3	TGCGCCAGCAGCCCCCAGAGGGTTCGCACAGATACGCAGTATTTT	CASSPQRVRTDTQYF
NA	NA	TRBV2	TRBJ1-3	TGTGCCAGCAGTGTTTGGGTTCAGGGGAGCGGAAACACCATATATTTT	CASSVWVQGSGNTIYF
NA	NA	TRBV9	TRBJ1-6	TGTGCCAGCAGCGTACGGGCAGGAGATAATTCACCCCTCCACTTT	CASSVRAGDNSPLHF
NA	NA	TRBV2	TRBJ2-2	TGTGCCAGCTCCCGGGGGTGGGGGAACACCGGGGAGCTGTTTTTT	CASSRGWGNTGELFF
NA	NA	TRBV28	TRBJ2-7	TGTGCCAGCAGTTTATCCTCCTACGAGCAGTACTTC	CASSLSSYEQYF
NA	TRBD1	TRBV7-3	TRBJ2-2	TGTGCCAGCAGCGTCGGGACAGGAAACACCGGGGAGCTGTTTTTT	CASSVGTGNTGELFF
NA	NA	TRBV4-3	TRBJ1-6	TGCGCCAGCAGCCAAGTCGGCCAGCAGTCACCCCTCCACTTT	CASSQVGQQSPLHF
NA	NA	TRBV6-1	TRBJ1-5	TGTGCCAGCAGTGAAAATAGCTCCGTTTGGATCCACAATCAGCCCCAGCATTTT	CASSENSSVWIHNQPQHF
few	NA	TRBV6-2/TRBV6-3	TRBJ2-7	TGTGCCAGCAGTTACCTGGGGAACGAGCAGTACTTC	CASSYLGNEQYF
NA	TRBD1	TRBV2	TRBJ2-2	TGTGCCAGCAGTGTGGACAGGGGAAACACCGGGGAGCTGTTTTTT	CASSVDRGNTGELFF
once	NA	TRBV18	TRBJ2-7	TGTGCCAGCTCATCCACCGGGACCCCTTCCTACGAGCAGTACTTC	CASSSTGTPSYEQYF
NA	TRBD1	TRBV19	TRBJ1-4	TGTGCCAGTAGGATTACAGGGGAAGGCGAAAAACTGTTTTTT	CASRITGEGEKLFF
once	NA	TRBV4-3	TRBJ2-6	TGCGCCAGCAGCCAAGGGGCCGGTTATGGGGCCAACGTCCTGACTTTC	CASSQGAGYGANVLTF
NA	NA	TRBV6-2/TRBV6-3	TRBJ1-4	TGTGCCAGCAGTTACAGCCGGCGGGGAAATGAAAAACTGTTTTTT	CASSYSRRGNEKLFF
NA	TRBD1	TRBV10-3	TRBJ1-2	TGTGCCATCAGTGCTGGGACAGGGGAGAATCCCCACTTC	CAISAGTGENPHF
NA	TRBD2	TRBV7-2	TRBJ2-3	TGTGCCAGCAGCTACGGGCGGGGGTTTGGGCCAGATACGCAGTATTTT	CASSYGRGFGPDTQYF
NA	TRBD1	TRBV6-2/TRBV6-3	TRBJ2-1	TGTGCCAGCAGTGGACAGGGTATAGGCTACAATGAGCAGTTCTTC	CASSGQGIGYNEQFF
NA	NA	TRBV18	TRBJ1-1	TGTGCCAGCTCACCCTGGGAAGGGACGAACACTGAAGCTTTCTTT	CASSPWEGTNTEAFF
NA	NA	TRBV24-1	TRBJ2-1	TGTGCCACCAGTGATTTGGGCAGGGGGGTCAATGAGCAGTTCTTC	CATSDLGRGVNEQFF
NA	NA	TRBV19	TRBJ1-4	TGTGCCAGTAGTATAGTATGGCAGAATGAAAAACTGTTTTTT	CASSIVWQNEKLFF
NA	NA	TRBV19	TRBJ2-7	TGTGCCAGTAGTATTTCCGGGCAACAGGGTTCCCTTCGGGAGCAGTACTTC	CASSISGQQGSLREQYF
NA	TRBD2	TRBV7-9	TRBJ2-5	TGTGCCAGCAGCTTAGCCGTGACTAGCGGGGGGGCCGCGGAGACCCAGTACTTC	CASSLAVTSGGAAETQYF
NA	NA	TRBV12-3/TRBV12-4	TRBJ1-1	TGTGCCAGCAGTCCCCTAGGGAACACTGAAGCTTTCTTT	CASSPLGNTEAFF
NA	TRBD2	TRBV4-2	TRBJ2-7	TGTGCCAGCAGCCAAAACCTGGCTAGCGGGTTCTACGAGCAGTACTTC	CASSQNLASGFYEQYF
NA	TRBD1	TRBV6-5	TRBJ1-2	TGTGCCAGCAGTTACCAGGGGGGAGACTATGGCTACACCTTC	CASSYQGGDYGYTF
once	NA	TRBV6-2/TRBV6-3	TRBJ1-1	TGTGCCAGCAGTCCATGGGGGGGGGCAAGGACTGAAGCTTTCTTT	CASSPWGGARTEAFF
NA	NA	TRBV5-1	TRBJ2-2	TGCGCCAGCAGGTGGGAGTCCACCGGGGAGCTGTTTTTT	CASRWESTGELFF
NA	TRBD1	TRBV2	TRBJ2-2	TGTGCCAGCACCGGACAGGGCTACGGGGAGCTGTTTTTT	CASTGQGYGELFF
NA	TRBD1	TRBV19	TRBJ1-1	TGTGCCAGTAGTATTGGGACAGCGAACACTGAAGCTTTCTTT	CASSIGTANTEAFF
NA	TRBD1	TRBV28	TRBJ1-1	TGTGCCAGCAGTCCTCACGAGGGGGCGGGTAACACTGAAGCTTTCTTT	CASSPHEGAGNTEAFF
NA	NA	TRBV2	TRBJ2-2	TGTGCCTCCCAGGCGGCTATCCACAACACCGGGGAGCTGTTTTTT	CASQAAIHNTGELFF